Shown below are 17 T cell receptor beta chains from a single sample sequenced in a study of blood T cell repertoires in COVID-19. Method: immunoSEQ multiplex PCR; TCRdb's copy keeps in-frame clones and lacks some. The data show under 300,000 clones, with about four fifths seen just once and around 3.3% held by the top ten. The sample consisted of peripheral blood. The receptors were sampled from a young woman with acute or convalescent COVID-19.

The gene calls are TRBV5-1 and TRBJ2-1, with 8 bases that match TRBD2. The germline gives CDR1 SGHRS, CDR2 YFSETQ. The CDR3 totals 17 residues. J lost 8 bases, V lost 0 bases, and 13 bases had no gene match. CDR3 protein: CASSLAIVGGVSDEQFF. In DNA, the CDR3 is TGCGCCAGCAGCTTGGCGATTGTCGGGGGGGTAAGCGATGAGCAGTTCTTC.

This sequence joins TRBV11-3 and TRBJ2-1; D gene unclear. From germline, CDR1 is SGHNT and CDR2 YENEEA. This CDR3 is 14 amino acids long. Trimming took 1 base from V and 5 from J, leaving 9 bases between them. This chain's CDR3 is CASSLGIYNNEQFF. CDR3 nucleotides: TGTGCCAGCAGCTTAGGTATATACAACAATGAGCAGTTCTTC.

The chain joins TRBV30 to TRBJ2-3; 14 bases align to TRBD2. Trimming at V came to 3 bases and at J to 6 bases, leaving 11 bases not matched to a gene. This CDR3 region has 17 residues. Germline V gene sequence: CDR1 GTSNPN, CDR2 SVGIG (reference sequence). The CDR3 sequence: CAWSHPGLAGDEDTQYF. In DNA form, the CDR3 reads TGTGCCTGGAGCCACCCGGGACTAGCGGGAGATGAGGATACGCAGTATTTT.

The chain combines TRBV5-5 with TRBJ1-1; D is unclear. Germline lookup yields CDR1 SGHKS and CDR2 YYEKEE (reference sequence). This CDR3 has 15 amino acids. Trimming took 2 bases from V and 0 from J, leaving 11 bases between them. CDR3 protein: CASSFFLALNTEAFF. CDR3 sequence (DNA): TGTGCCAGCAGCTTTTTCTTGGCCCTGAACACTGAAGCTTTCTTT.

V is TRBV7-2 and J is TRBJ2-1; 9 positions match TRBD2. Germline V CDR1 and CDR2: SGHTA, FQGNSA. J lost 4 bases, V lost 0 bases, and 4 bases had no gene match. The CDR3 totals 16 residues. This chain's CDR3 is CASSLAASGAYNEQFF. DNA for the CDR3: TGTGCCAGCAGCTTAGCGGCTAGCGGGGCGTACAATGAGCAGTTCTTC.

The chain has TRBV6-2 or TRBV6-3 and TRBJ1-5; unclear D gene. Trimming took 3 bases from V and 7 from J, leaving 16 bases between them. Germline V gives CDR1 MNHEY, CDR2 SVGEGT. This CDR3 is built from 15 residues. CDR3 protein: CASSYTLRPRQPQHF. CDR3 in DNA: TGTGCCAGCAGTTATACCCTACGTCCCCGACAGCCCCAGCATTTT.

The gene calls are TRBV24-1 and TRBJ2-1; the D gene is possibly TRBD2 (7 bases). Germline assignment: CDR1 KGHDR and CDR2 SFDVKD. V lost 3 bases and J lost 5, with 25 bases in between. The CDR3 runs 19 residues. CDR3 in amino acids: CATSDPPGGKTGNNNEQFF. In DNA form, the CDR3 reads TGTGCCACCAGTGATCCCCCGGGAGGAAAGACAGGTAATAACAATGAGCAGTTCTTC.

The chain is built from TRBV11-3 and TRBJ2-1, with 7 bases identical to TRBD2. The CDR3 consists of 15 residues. CDR1 and CDR2 (germline): SGHNT, YENEEA. The V segment lost 4 bases and the J segment 6 bases; nucleotides outside the gene matches: 9. The CDR3 here is CASSSRGTTTNEQFF. For the CDR3, the DNA is TGTGCCAGCAGCTCCCGAGGGACTACTACCAATGAGCAGTTCTTC.

Concerning this clone: Additional DNA sequences in this sample encode the identical CDR3. V gene TRBV7-8 combines with J gene TRBJ2-1; 11 nucleotides line up with TRBD2. The CDR3 has 15 residues. V shed 1 base and J 7 bases; nucleotides not matched to a gene: 3. CDR1 and CDR2 from the germline V gene are SGHVS and FQNEAQ. CDR3 amino acids: CASSLVAGGPNEQFF. The CDR3, as DNA: TGTGCCAGCAGCTTAGTAGCGGGAGGGCCTAATGAGCAGTTCTTC. Drawing the rest from reference TRBV7-8 and TRBJ2-1, the complete variable domain is GAGVSQSPRYKVAKRGQDVALRCDPISGHVSLFWYQQALGQGPEFLTYFQNEAQLDKSGLPSDRFFAERPEGSVSTLKIQRTQQEDSAVYLCASSLVAGGPNEQFFGPGTRLTVL.

V is TRBV4-1 and J is TRBJ2-5; a weak D match, TRBD2 (6 bases). With 4 bases removed from V and 3 bases from J, the gap between germline ends came to 12 bases. The CDR3 is 14 residues long. CDR1 and CDR2 from the germline V gene are MGHRA and YSYEKL. Here the CDR3 DNA reads TGCGCCAGCAGCCCCTCCGGGACTGAAGAGACCCAGTACTTC. It yields the protein CASSPSGTEETQYF.

This chain joins TRBV13 and TRBJ2-1, with 11 bases lining up with TRBD2. Germline V gene data show CDR1 as PRHDT and CDR2 as FYEKMQ (reference sequence). The CDR3 is 16 amino acids. V shed 4 bases and J 2 bases; nucleotides not matched to a gene: 4. DNA of the CDR3: TGTGCCAGCAGCTCGCGACTAGCGGGGACCTACAATGAGCAGTTCTTC. Residues: CASSSRLAGTYNEQFF.

As regards this clone: The conserved closing phenylalanine or tryptophan is absent in this CDR3, likely reflecting a read error. Because the CDR3's place on the DNA is in doubt, the DNA is left out and the CDR3 is given as listed by TCRdb. The genes are TRBV30 and TRBJ1-2. Germline CDR1 reads GTSNPN; CDR2 reads SVGIG (reference sequence). 13 amino acids form the CDR3, both terminal residues included. The CDR3 sequence: CAWNAGGTADLSI.

This chain uses TRBV5-4 with TRBJ1-1; TRBD1 agrees at 8 bases. The V segment lost 4 bases and the J segment 4 bases; nucleotides outside the gene matches: 3. Germline CDR1 SGHNT, CDR2 YYREEE (reference sequence). The CDR3 runs 13 residues. The CDR3 region is CASSPTGATEAFF. CDR3 nucleotides: TGTGCCAGCAGCCCGACAGGGGCCACTGAAGCTTTCTTT.

This sequence joins TRBV7-2 and TRBJ1-5; 7 positions agree with TRBD1. Looked up from germline, CDR1 is SGHTA and CDR2 is FQGNSA. CDR3 length: 14 residues. J gave up 6 bases and V 0 bases, and 2 bases lay outside the gene matches. CDR3 in amino acids: CASSLAGGGQPQHF. The DNA of the CDR3 is TGTGCCAGCAGCTTAGCAGGGGGCGGTCAGCCCCAGCATTTT.

V and J are TRBV7-2 and TRBJ1-1, with 10 bases fitting TRBD1. Germline CDR1 reads SGHTA; CDR2 reads FQGNSA. The CDR3 covers 15 residues. V lost 3 bases, J lost 5 bases, and 6 bases stayed unmatched. CDR3 residues: CASSFSGQGVTEAFF. The CDR3 DNA reads as TGTGCCAGCAGCTTTAGTGGACAGGGGGTTACTGAAGCTTTCTTT.

This rearrangement joins TRBV27 to TRBJ1-6; a possible D gene is TRBD1 (5 bases). Between the trimmed V and J ends, which lost 3 bases and 12 bases, there was a span of 6 bases. Germline CDR1 is MNHEY and CDR2 is SMNVEV (reference sequence). The CDR3 length is 11 residues. The CDR3 sequence: CASSLGGPLHF. CDR3 in DNA: TGTGCCAGCAGTTTGGGGGGACCCCTCCACTTT.

This chain joins TRBV2 and TRBJ2-5, with 8 bases that match TRBD1. V was clipped by 7 bases and J by 4 bases; unmatched bases: 8. The germline V gene has CDR1 SNHLY and CDR2 FYNNEI. The CDR3 spans 14 residues. The CDR3, as DNA: TGTGCCAGCAACGGACAGGGAGGCCCAGAGACCCAGTACTTC. Protein sequence: CASNGQGGPETQYF.